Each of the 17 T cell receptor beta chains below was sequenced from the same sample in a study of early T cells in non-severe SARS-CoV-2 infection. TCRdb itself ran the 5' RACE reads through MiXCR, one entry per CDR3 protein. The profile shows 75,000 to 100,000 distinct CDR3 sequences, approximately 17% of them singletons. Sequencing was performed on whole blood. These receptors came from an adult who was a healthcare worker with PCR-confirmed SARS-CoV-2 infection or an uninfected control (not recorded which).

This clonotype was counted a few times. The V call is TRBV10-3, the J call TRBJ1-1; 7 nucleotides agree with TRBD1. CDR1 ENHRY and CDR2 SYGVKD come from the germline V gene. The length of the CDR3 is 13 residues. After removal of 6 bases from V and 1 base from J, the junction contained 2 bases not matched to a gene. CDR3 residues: CAIRTGTNTEAFF. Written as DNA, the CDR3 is TGTGCCATCAGGACAGGGACGAACACTGAAGCTTTCTTT.

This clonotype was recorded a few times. The CDR3: CASSQRTSGRPYNEQFF. The CDR3 DNA sequence: TGTGCCAGCAGTCAGCGGACTAGCGGGAGACCTTACAATGAGCAGTTCTTC. The V gene is TRBV27, the J gene TRBJ2-1, with TRBD2 matching over 13 bases. V lost 5 bases to trimming and J lost 4 bases; unmatched junction nucleotides: 8. Germline values: CDR1 MNHEY, CDR2 SMNVEV (reference sequence). The CDR3 is made up of 17 amino acids.

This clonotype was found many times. CDR3 sequence (DNA): TGTGCCAGCAGCTTAGCCAGACAGGGAATGAGCACAGATACGCAGTATTTT. Its protein is CASSLARQGMSTDTQYF. This sequence joins TRBV7-9 and TRBJ2-3, with TRBD1 matching over 7 bases. The V gene's germline CDR1 is SEHNR and CDR2 FQNEAQ (reference sequence). J was trimmed by 0 bases and V by 0 bases; bases with no gene match: 6. The CDR3 runs to 17 residues.

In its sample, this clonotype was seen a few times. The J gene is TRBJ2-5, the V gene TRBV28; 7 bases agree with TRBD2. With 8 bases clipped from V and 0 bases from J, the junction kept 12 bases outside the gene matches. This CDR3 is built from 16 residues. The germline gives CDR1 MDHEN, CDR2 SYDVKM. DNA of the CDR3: TGTGCCAGCGGACGTAGTGACGGGGGGTACCAAGAGACCCAGTACTTC. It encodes CASGRSDGGYQETQYF. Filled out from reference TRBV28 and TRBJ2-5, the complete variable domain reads DVKVTQSSRYLVKRTGEKVFLECVQDMDHENMFWYRQDPGLGLRLIYFSYDVKMKEKGDIPEGYSVSREKKERFSLILESASTNQTSMYLCASGRSDGGYQETQYFGPGTRLLVL.

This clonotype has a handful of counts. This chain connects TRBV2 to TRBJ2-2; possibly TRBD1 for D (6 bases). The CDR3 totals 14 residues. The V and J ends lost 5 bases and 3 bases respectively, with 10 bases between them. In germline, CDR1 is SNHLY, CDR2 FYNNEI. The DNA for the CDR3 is TGTGCCAGCAGTCGGGACACCTACACCGGGGAGCTGTTTTTT. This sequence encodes CASSRDTYTGELFF. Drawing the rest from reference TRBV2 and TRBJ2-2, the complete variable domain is EPEVTQTPSHQVTQMGQEVILRCVPISNHLYFYWYRQILGQKVEFLVSFYNNEISEKSEIFDDQFSVERPDGSNFTLKIRSTKLEDSAMYFCASSRDTYTGELFFGEGSRLTVL.

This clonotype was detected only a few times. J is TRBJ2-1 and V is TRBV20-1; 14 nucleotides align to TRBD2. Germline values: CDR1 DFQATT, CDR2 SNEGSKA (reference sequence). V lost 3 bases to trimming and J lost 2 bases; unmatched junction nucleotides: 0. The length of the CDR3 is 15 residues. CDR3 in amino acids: CSARTSGRAYNEQFF. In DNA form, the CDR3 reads TGCAGTGCTAGGACTAGCGGGAGGGCCTACAATGAGCAGTTCTTC.

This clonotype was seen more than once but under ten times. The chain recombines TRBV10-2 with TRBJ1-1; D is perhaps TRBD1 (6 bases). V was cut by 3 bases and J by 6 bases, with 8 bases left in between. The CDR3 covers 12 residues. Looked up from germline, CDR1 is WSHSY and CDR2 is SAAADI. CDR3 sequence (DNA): TGCGCCAGCAGTGAAACAGGGTCTGAAGCTTTCTTT. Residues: CASSETGSEAFF.

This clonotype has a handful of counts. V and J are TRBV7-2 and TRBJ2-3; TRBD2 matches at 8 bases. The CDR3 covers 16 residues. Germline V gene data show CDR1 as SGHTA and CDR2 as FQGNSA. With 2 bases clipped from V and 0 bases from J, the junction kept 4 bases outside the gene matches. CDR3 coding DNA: TGTGCCAGCAGCTTACTAGCGGGCCTTAGCACAGATACGCAGTATTTT. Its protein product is CASSLLAGLSTDTQYF.

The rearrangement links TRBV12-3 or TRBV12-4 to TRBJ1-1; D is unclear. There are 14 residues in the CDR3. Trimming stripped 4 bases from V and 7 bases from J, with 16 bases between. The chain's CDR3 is CASSSRRDWSEAFF. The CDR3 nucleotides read TGTGCCAGCAGTTCCAGACGGGATTGGAGTGAAGCTTTCTTT.

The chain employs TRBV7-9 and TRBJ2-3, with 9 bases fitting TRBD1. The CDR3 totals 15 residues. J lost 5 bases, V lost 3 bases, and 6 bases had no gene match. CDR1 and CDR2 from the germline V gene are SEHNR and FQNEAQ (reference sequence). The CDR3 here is CASSLEGQGKDTQYF. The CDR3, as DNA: TGTGCCAGCAGCTTGGAGGGACAGGGTAAAGATACGCAGTATTTT.

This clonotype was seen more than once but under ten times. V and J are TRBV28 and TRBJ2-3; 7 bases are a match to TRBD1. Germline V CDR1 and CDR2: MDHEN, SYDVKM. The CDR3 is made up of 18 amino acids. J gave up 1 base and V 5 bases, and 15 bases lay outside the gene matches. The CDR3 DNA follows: TGTGCCAGCAGTCGATTCTCAGCCGGACAGGCTCGCACAGATACGCAGTATTTT. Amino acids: CASSRFSAGQARTDTQYF.

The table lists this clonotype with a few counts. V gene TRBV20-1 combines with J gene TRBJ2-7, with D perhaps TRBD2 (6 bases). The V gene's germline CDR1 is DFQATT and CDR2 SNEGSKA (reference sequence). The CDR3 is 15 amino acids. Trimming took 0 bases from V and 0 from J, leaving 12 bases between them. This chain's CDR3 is CSARDNRGSSYEQYF. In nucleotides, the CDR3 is TGCAGTGCTAGAGATAATCGGGGGAGCTCCTACGAGCAGTACTTC.

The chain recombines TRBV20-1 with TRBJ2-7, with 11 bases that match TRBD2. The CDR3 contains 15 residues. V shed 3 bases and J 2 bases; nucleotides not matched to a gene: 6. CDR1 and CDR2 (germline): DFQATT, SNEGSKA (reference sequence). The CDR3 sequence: CSASRGTSGPYEQYF. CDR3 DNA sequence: TGCAGTGCTAGCCGCGGGACTAGCGGACCCTACGAGCAGTACTTC.

Written as DNA, the CDR3 is TGCGCCAGCAGCCGGGACAGCCCCTACTATGGCTACACCTTC. Amino acid sequence: CASSRDSPYYGYTF. The chain couples TRBV5-1 to TRBJ1-2, with TRBD1 identical over 7 bases. The germline V gene encodes CDR1 SGHRS and CDR2 YFSETQ. J was trimmed by 3 bases and V by 4 bases; bases with no gene match: 6. This CDR3 is 14 amino acids long.

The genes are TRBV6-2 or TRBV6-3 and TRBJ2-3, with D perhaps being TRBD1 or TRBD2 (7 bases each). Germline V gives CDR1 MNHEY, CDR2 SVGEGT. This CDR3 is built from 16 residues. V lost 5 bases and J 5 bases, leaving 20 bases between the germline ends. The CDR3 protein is CASSLRGAPGGDTQYF. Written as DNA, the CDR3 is TGTGCCAGCAGTCTTCGGGGGGCCCCAGGGGGAGATACGCAGTATTTT.

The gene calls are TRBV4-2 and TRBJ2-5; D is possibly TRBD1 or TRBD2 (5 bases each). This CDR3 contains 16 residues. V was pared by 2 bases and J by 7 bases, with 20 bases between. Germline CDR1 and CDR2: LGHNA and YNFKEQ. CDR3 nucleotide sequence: TGTGCCAGCAGCCAACCATCGGGACCCAGGGAGTGGACCCAGTACTTC. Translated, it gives CASSQPSGPREWTQYF.

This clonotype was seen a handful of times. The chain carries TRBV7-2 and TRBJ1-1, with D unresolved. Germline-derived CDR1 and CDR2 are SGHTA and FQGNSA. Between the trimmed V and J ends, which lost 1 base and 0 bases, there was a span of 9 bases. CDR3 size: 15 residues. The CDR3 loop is CASSLGVSMNTEAFF. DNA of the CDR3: TGTGCCAGCAGCTTAGGTGTCAGCATGAACACTGAAGCTTTCTTT.